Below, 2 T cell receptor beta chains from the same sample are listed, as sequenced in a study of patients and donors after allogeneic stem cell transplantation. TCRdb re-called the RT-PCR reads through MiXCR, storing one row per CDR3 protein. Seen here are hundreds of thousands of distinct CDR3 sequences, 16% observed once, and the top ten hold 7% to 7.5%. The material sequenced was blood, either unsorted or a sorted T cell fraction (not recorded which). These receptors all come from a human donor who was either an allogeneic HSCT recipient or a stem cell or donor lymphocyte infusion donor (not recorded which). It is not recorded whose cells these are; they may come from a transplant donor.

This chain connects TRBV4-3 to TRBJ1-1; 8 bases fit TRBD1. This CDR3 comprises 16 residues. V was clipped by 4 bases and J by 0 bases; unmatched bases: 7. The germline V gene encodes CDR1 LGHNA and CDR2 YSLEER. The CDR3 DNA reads TGCGCCAGCAGCCCCGGACAGGGTAAATTGAACACTGAAGCTTTCTTT. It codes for CASSPGQGKLNTEAFF.

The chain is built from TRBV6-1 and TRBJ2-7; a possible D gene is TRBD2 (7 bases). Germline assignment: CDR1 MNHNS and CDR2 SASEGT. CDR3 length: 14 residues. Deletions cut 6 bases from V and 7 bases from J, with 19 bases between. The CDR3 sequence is CASRVGGGSGEQYF. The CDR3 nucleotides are TGTGCCAGCAGGGTCGGCGGGGGCTCCGGGGAGCAGTACTTC.